This TCR beta chain appears in the sequencing data of a study of cytomegalovirus exposure and HLA in healthy donors. PCR involved 60 Vbeta and 13 Jbeta primers. Sequencing was performed with immunoSEQ multiplex PCR; in TCRdb, only in-frame clones are kept and a portion is missing. Of approximately 140,000 clones listed, around 80% were seen once; the top ten hold over 3%. This clone was seen more than once but under ten times. Its antigen is as yet unknown. The sample carries other DNA sequences with the same CDR3. Broader study findings: According to an earlier analysis, most TCR beta V segments yielded productive rearrangements about 87% or about 30% of the time.

The germline V gene encodes CDR1 LGHNA and CDR2 YSLEER. Trimming at V came to 1 base and at J to 1 base, leaving 3 bases not matched to a gene. This CDR3 spans 16 amino acids. The source is a woman between 40 and 55 years old in good health and CMV-seronegative. The specimen sequenced was PBMCs. The J gene is TRBJ2-2, the V gene TRBV4-3, with 7 bases identical to TRBD2. CDR3 loop: CASSQGQRENTGELFF. The CDR3 DNA reads TGCGCCAGCAGCCAAGGTCAGCGGGAGAACACCGGGGAGCTGTTTTTT.